Listed here is a single TCR beta chain. Antigen specificity is unknown. V shed 0 bases and J shed 1 base, with 14 bases lying between them. This CDR3 has 16 residues. From germline, CDR1 is SGHNT and CDR2 YYREEE (reference sequence). This sample was taken from a study of shared clonotypes between healthy human individuals. The overall study: Donors had three CD4 naive, three CD4 memory, two CD8 naive and one CD8 memory plate apiece. Whole-study results and caveats: Estimated clonotype richness was generally higher in naive than memory subsets. Several donors held approximately 4.6% of naive CD4 clonotypes in common.

Deep-level assay runs were performed. Measured with immunoSEQ multiplex PCR; TCRdb has only the in-frame clones, and not every one. The data show 2 million to 2.5 million clones, 80% to 95% seen once. The chain joins TRBV5-4 to TRBJ2-7; D assignment may be TRBD1 or TRBD2 (5 bases each). The TCR comes from a man in his late teens or twenties in good health. Some clones in this sample may be carry-over from other donors' samples. The sample comprised naive CD4+ T cells from PBMCs. Subset reported: CD45RA+ positively selected. DNA for the CDR3: TGTGCCAGCAGCTTGGGTTTGGGGGAGAGATCCTACGAGCAGTACTTC. Translated, it gives CASSLGLGERSYEQYF.